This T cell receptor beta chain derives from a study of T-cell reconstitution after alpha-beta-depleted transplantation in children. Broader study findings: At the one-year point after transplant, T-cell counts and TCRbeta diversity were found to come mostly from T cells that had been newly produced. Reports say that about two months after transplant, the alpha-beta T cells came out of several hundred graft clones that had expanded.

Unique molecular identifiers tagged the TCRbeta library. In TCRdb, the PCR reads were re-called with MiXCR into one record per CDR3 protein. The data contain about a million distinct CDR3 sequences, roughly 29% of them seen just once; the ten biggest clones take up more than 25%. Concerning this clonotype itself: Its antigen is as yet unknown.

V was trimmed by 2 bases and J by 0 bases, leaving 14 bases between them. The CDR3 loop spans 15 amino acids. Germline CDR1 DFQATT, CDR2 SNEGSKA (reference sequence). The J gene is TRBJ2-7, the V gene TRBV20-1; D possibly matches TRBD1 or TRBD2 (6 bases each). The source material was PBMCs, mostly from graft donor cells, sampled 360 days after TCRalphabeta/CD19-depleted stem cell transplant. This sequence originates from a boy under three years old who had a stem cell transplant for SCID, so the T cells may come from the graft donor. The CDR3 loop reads CSARRGVRSSYEQYF. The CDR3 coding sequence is TGCAGTGCTAGAAGGGGGGTCAGGTCCTCCTACGAGCAGTACTTC.